This T cell receptor beta chain came from a study of T cells in Graves' hyperthyroidism and ophthalmopathy. In the study overall: Staff took peripheral blood when the initial diagnosis was made, before any treatment began.

Hyperthyroidism, newly diagnosed and lasting under 2 months, affected patients aged 18 to 65. Clinical symptoms, serum thyroxine and TRAb, thyroid ultrasound and orbital computed tomography together formed the diagnostic basis. Using RNA transcripts as the source, TCR beta CDR3 regions were amplified. The study used the HTBI primer set for a first-round RT-PCR of the TCR CDR3. In TCRdb, the multiplex PCR reads were re-called with MiXCR into one record per CDR3 protein. Of about 570,000 distinct CDR3 sequences in the sample, 11% to 15% were seen once. This CDR3 contains 16 residues. V shed 0 bases and J shed 1 base, with 10 bases lying between them. Looked up from germline, CDR1 is MNHNS and CDR2 is SASEGT.

Source material: blood. The sequence derives from a middle-aged woman with Graves' hyperthyroidism. V is TRBV6-1 and J is TRBJ1-3; D unclear. The CDR3 DNA follows: TGTGCCAGCAGTGAAGCGGGCGGCTATTCTGGAAACACCATATATTTT. Amino acid sequence: CASSEAGGYSGNTIYF.